The entry below gives a single T cell receptor beta chain sequence along with its context. The antigen is undetermined. The data stem from a study of T cells in Graves' hyperthyroidism and ophthalmopathy. Overall study findings and caveats: Prediction of ophthalmopathy progression came a median about 6 months pre-onset.

From RNA transcripts, TCR beta CDR3 regions were amplified. With the HTBI primer set, the TCR CDR3 went through a first round of RT-PCR. TCRdb processed the multiplex PCR reads anew with MiXCR; each CDR3 protein has one entry. The sample shows roughly 400,000 distinct CDR3 sequences, around 25% of them seen only once. V was clipped by 0 bases and J by 10 bases, with 12 bases between them. The CDR3 is made up of 14 amino acids. The chain uses TRBV12-3 or TRBV12-4 and TRBJ1-4; tentative D call: TRBD1 (5 bases). The receptor was derived from a man in his forties or fifties with Graves' hyperthyroidism. The source material was blood. As DNA, the CDR3 is TGTGCCAGCAGTTTAGCAGGGGAGGGTCGAAAACTGTTTTTT. It translates to CASSLAGEGRKLFF.